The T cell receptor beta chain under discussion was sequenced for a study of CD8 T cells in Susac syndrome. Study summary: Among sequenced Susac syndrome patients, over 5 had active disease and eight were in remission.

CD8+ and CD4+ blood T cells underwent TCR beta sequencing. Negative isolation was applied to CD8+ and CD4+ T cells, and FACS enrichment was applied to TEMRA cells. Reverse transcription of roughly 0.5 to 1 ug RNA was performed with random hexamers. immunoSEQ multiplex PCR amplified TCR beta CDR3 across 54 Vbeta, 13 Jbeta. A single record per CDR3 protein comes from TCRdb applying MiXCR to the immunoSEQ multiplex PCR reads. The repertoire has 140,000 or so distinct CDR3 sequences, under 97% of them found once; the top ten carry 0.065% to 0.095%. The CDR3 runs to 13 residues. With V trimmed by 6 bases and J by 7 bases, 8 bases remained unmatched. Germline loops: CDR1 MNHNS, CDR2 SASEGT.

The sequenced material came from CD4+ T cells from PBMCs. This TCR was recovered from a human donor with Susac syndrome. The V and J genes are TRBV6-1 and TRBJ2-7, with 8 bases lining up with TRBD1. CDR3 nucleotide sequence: TGTGCCAGCAGCTTGACAGGGGTGGGGGAGCAGTACTTC. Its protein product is CASSLTGVGEQYF.